The following is a T cell receptor beta chain sequence with its context. The junction had 5 bases not matched to a gene; V was cut back by 5 bases and J by 6 bases. CDR1 is MRHNA, CDR2 SNTAGT, per germline. This CDR3 spans 15 amino acids. These data are taken from a study of OX40 agonist ivuxolimab in advanced cancers. Across the study: Head and neck, renal cell, melanoma or hepatocellular carcinoma were the cancers that dose-escalation patients had.

Generated by immunoSEQ multiplex PCR, the TCRdb table keeps only in-frame clones and is missing some. Counted here are 60,000 to 95,000 clones, 90% occurring once; the ten biggest clones make up 0.3% to 0.4%. The genes are TRBV6-4 and TRBJ2-2; 11 bases are shared with TRBD1. The sequence derives from an adult with an advanced solid tumor such as melanoma, head and neck, liver or kidney cancer. This material consisted of CD4+ or CD8+ T cells sorted from blood, taken in a trial of the OX40 agonist ivuxolimab. For the CDR3, the DNA is TGTGCCAGCAGTCCCCGGACAGGGGGCTCCGGGGAGCTGTTTTTT. Translated, it gives CASSPRTGGSGELFF.